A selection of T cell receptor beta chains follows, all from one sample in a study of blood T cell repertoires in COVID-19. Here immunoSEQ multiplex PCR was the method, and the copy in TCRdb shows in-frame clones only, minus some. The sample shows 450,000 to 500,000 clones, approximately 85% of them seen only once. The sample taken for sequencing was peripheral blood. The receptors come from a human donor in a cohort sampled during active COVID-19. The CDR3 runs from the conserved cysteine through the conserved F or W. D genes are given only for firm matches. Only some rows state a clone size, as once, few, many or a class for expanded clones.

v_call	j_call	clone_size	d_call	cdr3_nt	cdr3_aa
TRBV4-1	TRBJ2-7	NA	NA	TGCGCCAGCAGCCAAATTATGAGCGAGCAGTACTTC	CASSQIMSEQYF
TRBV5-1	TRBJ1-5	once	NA	TGCGCCAGCAGCCTTGACTCTAACCAGCCCCAGCATTTT	CASSLDSNQPQHF
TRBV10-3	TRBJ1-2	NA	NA	TGTGCCAGCCGGGGGGCGGCTGGGGGCTACACCTTC	CASRGAAGGYTF
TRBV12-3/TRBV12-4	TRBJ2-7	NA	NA	TGTGCCAGCAGAGGGGACACCGGGGACGAGCAGTACTTC	CASRGDTGDEQYF
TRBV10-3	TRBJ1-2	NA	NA	TGTGCCATCAGTGAGAACGGGGTCAAGAACTATGGCTACACCTTC	CAISENGVKNYGYTF
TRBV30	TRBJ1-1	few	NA	TGTGCCTGGAGCCGGACAGAGACGAACACTGAAGCTTTCTTT	CAWSRTETNTEAFF
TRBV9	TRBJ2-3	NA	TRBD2	TGTGCCAGCAGCCTCGACCTGGCGGGAGGCACAGATACGCAGTATTTT	CASSLDLAGGTDTQYF
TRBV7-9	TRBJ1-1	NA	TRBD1	TGTGCCAGCAGCTTACCCGACAGGGGGCGCACTGAAGCTTTCTTT	CASSLPDRGRTEAFF
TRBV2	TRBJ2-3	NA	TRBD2	TGTGCCAGCAGTGATAGCGGGACCACAGATACGCAGTATTTT	CASSDSGTTDTQYF
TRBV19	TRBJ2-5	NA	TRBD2	TGTGCCAGTACCAAAACTAGCGGGAGGGAGACCCAGTACTTC	CASTKTSGRETQYF
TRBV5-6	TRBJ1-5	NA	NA	TGTGCCAGCAGCTTACAGGGAAGGGAACAGCCCCAGCATTTT	CASSLQGREQPQHF
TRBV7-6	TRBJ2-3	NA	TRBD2	TGTGCCAGCAGCCAGGGACTAGCCACAGATACGCAGTATTTT	CASSQGLATDTQYF
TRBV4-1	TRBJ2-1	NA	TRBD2	TGCGCCAGCAGCCAGGGCTGGGGACTAGCGGGAGAGGATGAGCAGTTCTTC	CASSQGWGLAGEDEQFF
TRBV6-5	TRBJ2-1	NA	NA	TGTGCCAGCAGTTACACCGGGACACCTTACAATGAGCAGTTCTTC	CASSYTGTPYNEQFF
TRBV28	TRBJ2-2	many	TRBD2	TGTGCCAGCAGTTTATGGAGGCTAGCGGGAGGTCCCGGGGAGCTGTTTTTT	CASSLWRLAGGPGELFF
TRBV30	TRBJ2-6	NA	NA	TGTGCCTGGAGATGGGGCACTGGGGCCAACGTCCTGACTTTC	CAWRWGTGANVLTF
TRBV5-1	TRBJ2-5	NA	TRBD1	TGCGCCAGCAGCCCGCAGGGGGCTGGAGAGACCCAGTACTTC	CASSPQGAGETQYF
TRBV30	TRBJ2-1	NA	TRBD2	TGTGCCTTACTAGCGGACACCTACAATGAGCAGTTCTTC	CALLADTYNEQFF
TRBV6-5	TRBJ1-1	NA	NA	TGTGCCAGTGTCCGAGGCACTGAAGCTTTCTTT	CASVRGTEAFF
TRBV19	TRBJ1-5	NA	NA	TGTGCCAGTAGTATTAGCCAGCAAGCACCTTATAGCAATCAGCCCCAGCATTTT	CASSISQQAPYSNQPQHF
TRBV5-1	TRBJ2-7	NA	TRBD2	TGCGCCAGCAGCTCCCGGACTAGCGGGAGGATCCTGGACGAGCAGTACTTC	CASSSRTSGRILDEQYF
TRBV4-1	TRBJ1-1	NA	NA	TGCGCCAGCAGCCAAGTGCCAGAGAACACTGAAGCTTTCTTT	CASSQVPENTEAFF
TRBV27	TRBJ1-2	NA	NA	TGTGCCAGCTTTTACGGGGGCTATGGCTACACCTTC	CASFYGGYGYTF
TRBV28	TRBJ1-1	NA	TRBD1	TGTGCCAGCAGTCCTAGGACAGGGAACACTGAAGCTTTCTTT	CASSPRTGNTEAFF
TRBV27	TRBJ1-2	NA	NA	TGTACCAGCAATAAACGGGGTCCCGGGAGTGGCTACACCTTC	CTSNKRGPGSGYTF
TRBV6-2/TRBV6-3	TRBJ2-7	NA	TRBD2	TGTGCCAGCAGCGTAGCGGGAGTCCCGACCTACGAGCAGTACTTC	CASSVAGVPTYEQYF
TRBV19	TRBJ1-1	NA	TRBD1	TGTGCCAGTAGTCCTCCGGACAGGCGTAACGCTGAAGCTTTCTTT	CASSPPDRRNAEAFF
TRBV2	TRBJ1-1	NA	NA	TGTGCCAGCGGAGTCCAGTTTAACACTGAAGCTTTCTTT	CASGVQFNTEAFF